The 25 T cell receptor beta chains in this list originate from one sample, sequenced in a study of vaccination and CD4 T cells after COVID-19. The Oncomine TCR Beta short-read assay sequenced DNA from cultured CD4+ T cells. TCRdb fed the PCR reads into MiXCR, producing one record per CDR3 protein. The sample lists some 20,000 distinct CDR3 sequences, 47% occurring once. Treatment described: roughly ten-day PBMC culture with coronavirus spike peptide pools or control peptides (ViraFEST assay). These TCRs are of unknown antigen specificity. Sample: cultured CD4+ T cells from blood. The source of these receptors is a human donor with COVID-19.

The chain employs TRBV6-1 and TRBJ2-3, with 10 bases fitting TRBD2. The CDR3 has 17 amino acids. Germline CDR1 is MNHNS and CDR2 is SASEGT. Trimming cost V 5 bases and J 2 bases; bases outside gene matches: 10. CDR3 coding DNA: TGTGCCAGCAGTAACACTAGACTAGCGGGTCTCACAGATACGCAGTATTTT. Residues: CASSNTRLAGLTDTQYF.

The chain recombines TRBV7-3 with TRBJ2-2; D remains ambiguous. The CDR3 runs 14 residues. Trimming shortened V by 1 base and J by 6 bases, and 9 bases separated the two germline ends. Germline V gene lookup returns CDR1 SGHTA and CDR2 FQGTGA. CDR3 nucleotides: TGTGCCAGCAGCTTAATCGCGGCCTCCGGGGAGCTGTTTTTT. It is translated as CASSLIAASGELFF.

V is TRBV2 and J is TRBJ2-5; D possibly corresponds to TRBD1 (6 bases). CDR1 and CDR2 from the germline V gene are SNHLY and FYNNEI. V was cut by 4 bases and J by 5 bases, with 14 bases left in between. CDR3 length: 14 amino acids. The CDR3 DNA is TGTGCCAGCAGTGCTACAGGGTTCGGGGAGACCCAGTACTTC. Translation: CASSATGFGETQYF.

V is TRBV19 and J is TRBJ2-2, with 9 bases aligning to TRBD2. The CDR3 spans 16 residues. J gave up 4 bases and V 5 bases, and 8 bases lay outside the gene matches. Germline V gene lookup returns CDR1 LNHDA and CDR2 SQIVND (reference sequence). The CDR3 region is CASSPLRGGPTGELFF. CDR3 DNA sequence: TGTGCCAGTAGTCCCTTGCGGGGGGGCCCCACCGGGGAGCTGTTTTTT.

This clonotype was found a few times. This chain joins TRBV6-5 and TRBJ1-5, with 11 bases aligning to TRBD1. The CDR3 is made up of 15 amino acids. Trimming cost V 4 bases and J 5 bases; bases outside gene matches: 4. The germline gives CDR1 MNHEY, CDR2 SVGAGI. The CDR3 loop reads CASSWTGGFDQPQHF. In nucleotides, the CDR3 is TGTGCCAGCAGTTGGACAGGGGGCTTTGATCAGCCCCAGCATTTT.

In its sample, this clonotype was seen a few times. The genes are TRBV20-1 and TRBJ1-2, with TRBD1 identical over 7 bases. Trimming removed 3 bases from V and 4 bases from J; junction bases left unmatched: 5. Germline V gives CDR1 DFQATT, CDR2 SNEGSKA (reference sequence). This CDR3 comprises 13 residues. CDR3 amino acids: CSASTGESYGYTF. CDR3 nucleotide sequence: TGCAGTGCTAGTACAGGGGAGTCCTATGGCTACACCTTC.

CDR3 sequence reads: CASSPGQGSYNSPLHF. Written as DNA, the CDR3 is TGTGCCAGCAGCCCCGGGCAGGGCTCCTATAATTCACCCCTCCACTTT. This sequence joins TRBV7-2 and TRBJ1-6; D is perhaps TRBD1 (5 bases). The CDR3 extends over 16 amino acids. The germline V gene has CDR1 SGHTA and CDR2 FQGNSA. The germline V and J ends were trimmed by 5 bases and 0 bases, with 11 bases remaining between them.

There are a few counts of this clonotype. This chain links TRBV15 with TRBJ2-5; D uncertain. Germline V gene lookup returns CDR1 LNHNV and CDR2 YYDKDF (reference sequence). The CDR3 consists of 14 residues. The V end was cut by 0 bases, the J end by 8 bases, with 13 bases between. The CDR3: CATSRDQVTSTQYF. The CDR3 DNA sequence: TGTGCCACCAGCAGAGATCAAGTGACCTCAACCCAGTACTTC. The whole variable domain, filled in from reference TRBV15 and TRBJ2-5, reads DAMVIQNPRYQVTQFGKPVTLSCSQTLNHNVMYWYQQKSSQAPKLLFHYYDKDFNNEADTPDNFQSRRPNTSFCFLDIRSPGLGDTAMYLCATSRDQVTSTQYFGPGTRLLVL.

The V gene is TRBV12-3 or TRBV12-4, the J gene TRBJ1-1, with 7 bases matching TRBD1. V lost 5 bases, J lost 6 bases, and 9 bases stayed unmatched. The CDR3 consists of 14 residues. CDR3: CASSPPGTAPEAFF. CDR3 sequence (DNA): TGTGCCAGCAGTCCCCCCGGGACAGCCCCTGAAGCTTTCTTT.

J is TRBJ2-5 and V is TRBV12-5; the D is unclear. The V end was cut by 0 bases, the J end by 5 bases, with 4 bases between. From germline, CDR1 is LGHNT and CDR2 FRNRAP. CDR3 size: 12 residues. CDR3 sequence: CASGLVWETQYF. The CDR3 DNA reads as TGTGCTAGTGGTTTGGTTTGGGAGACCCAGTACTTC.

In DNA form, the CDR3 reads TGTGCCAGCAGCTTAACTCGCTGGGAAAATTCACCCCTCCACTTT. Translated, it gives CASSLTRWENSPLHF. The chain recombines TRBV7-3 with TRBJ1-6; no clear D gene. Trimming stripped 0 bases from V and 7 bases from J, with 10 bases between. There are 15 residues in the CDR3. Germline V gene lookup returns CDR1 SGHTA and CDR2 FQGTGA.

This clonotype was picked up a small number of times. The chain uses TRBV7-2 and TRBJ2-2; 7 nucleotides match TRBD1. Germline CDR1 and CDR2: SGHTA and FQGNSA. V shed 5 bases and J 5 bases; nucleotides not matched to a gene: 5. This CDR3 has 14 amino acids. Here the CDR3 reads CASSPRQGTGELFF. DNA of the CDR3: TGTGCCAGCAGCCCGCGACAGGGTACCGGGGAGCTGTTTTTT. Filled out from reference TRBV7-2 and TRBJ2-2, the complete variable domain reads GAGVSQSPSNKVTEKGKDVELRCDPISGHTALYWYRQSLGQGLEFLIYFQGNSAPDKSGLPSDRFSAERTGGSVSTLTIQRTQQEDSAVYLCASSPRQGTGELFFGEGSRLTVL.

This chain joins TRBV12-1 and TRBJ1-3. TRBV12-1 is deemed a pseudogene. CDR3 length: 13 amino acids. This CDR3 reads CASSLGPGNTIYF. In DNA, the CDR3 is TGTGCCAGCAGCTTGGGCCCTGGAAACACCATATATTTT.

This chain uses TRBV5-4 with TRBJ1-1; the D gene is possibly TRBD1 (5 bases). The germline V gene has CDR1 SGHNT and CDR2 YYREEE (reference sequence). The CDR3 runs to 15 residues. Trimming took off 0 bases at V and 6 bases at J, with 15 bases between the two ends. CDR3 sequence: CASSLGGTTRAEAFF. The CDR3 DNA sequence: TGTGCCAGCAGCTTGGGGGGCACCACCCGGGCTGAAGCTTTCTTT.

This clonotype was counted between two and nine times. The chain carries TRBV27 and TRBJ1-6; tentatively, D is TRBD1 (5 bases). The CDR3 has 15 amino acids. V was pared by 4 bases and J by 13 bases, with 20 bases between. In germline, CDR1 is MNHEY, CDR2 SMNVEV (reference sequence). CDR3 nucleotides: TGTGCCAGCAGTTACATCCGGGCCCACGAGGGGCCCCTCCACTTT. Its protein is CASSYIRAHEGPLHF.

The gene calls are TRBV9 and TRBJ1-1; D not resolved. This CDR3 region has 13 residues. V was cut by 7 bases and J by 2 bases, with 12 bases left in between. CDR1 and CDR2 (germline): SGDLS, YYNGEE. Here the CDR3 reads CASGREPNTEAFF. CDR3 nucleotide sequence: TGTGCCAGCGGACGGGAGCCCAACACTGAAGCTTTCTTT.

This clonotype came up a few times. V usage is TRBV6-1 and J usage is TRBJ1-5; D gene uncertain. With 8 bases removed from V and 0 bases from J, the gap between germline ends came to 14 bases. The CDR3 extends over 15 amino acids. Germline values: CDR1 MNHNS, CDR2 SASEGT. CDR3 loop: CASALTSVSNQPQHF. CDR3 in DNA: TGTGCCAGCGCCCTTACATCTGTTAGCAATCAGCCCCAGCATTTT.

The genes are TRBV9 and TRBJ2-3; D unresolved. The V and J ends lost 0 bases and 0 bases respectively, with 8 bases between them. The germline V gene has CDR1 SGDLS and CDR2 YYNGEE. The CDR3 is 15 amino acids. CDR3 protein: CASSVGQPSTDTQYF. The CDR3 nucleotides are TGTGCCAGCAGCGTAGGTCAACCTAGCACAGATACGCAGTATTTT.

The chain couples TRBV10-3 to TRBJ1-4; no firm D call. Trimming stripped 3 bases from V and 5 bases from J, with 4 bases between. Germline CDR1 ENHRY, CDR2 SYGVKD. This CDR3 has 12 residues. CDR3 in DNA: TGTGCCATCAGTGACCCCAATGAAAAACTGTTTTTT. The encoded protein is CAISDPNEKLFF.

The V gene is TRBV12-3 or TRBV12-4, the J gene TRBJ2-7, with a possible D match to TRBD2 (6 bases). CDR3 length: 14 amino acids. V gave up 5 bases and J gave up 2 bases, with 13 bases separating them. Written as DNA, the CDR3 is TGTGCCAGCAGTGCACGGGGGATCACCTACGAGCAGTACTTC. Translation: CASSARGITYEQYF.

About this clonotype: A read error is likely, as this CDR3 ends without the conserved phenylalanine or tryptophan. This rearrangement joins TRBV6-4 to TRBJ2-2; D possibly corresponds to TRBD1 (5 bases). The CDR3 runs 14 residues. Germline CDR1 MRHNA, CDR2 SNTAGT. The V gene lost 6 bases and the J gene lost 7 bases, with 15 bases spanning the gap. The DNA for the CDR3 is TGTGCCAGCAGCCCACTTCCAGGGAACGGGGAGCTGTTTTCT. It is translated as CASSPLPGNGELFS.

V is TRBV6-2 or TRBV6-3 and J is TRBJ2-1; TRBD1 matches 8 bases. V lost 2 bases to trimming and J lost 5 bases; unmatched junction nucleotides: 11. The germline V gene encodes CDR1 MNHEY and CDR2 SVGEGT. The length of the CDR3 is 17 residues. Here the CDR3 DNA reads TGTGCCAGCAGTTACGAAATGGGACAGGTACAGAACAATGAGCAGTTCTTC. This translates into CASSYEMGQVQNNEQFF.

V gene TRBV30 combines with J gene TRBJ2-7; D is possibly TRBD2 (5 bases). The CDR3 loop spans 11 amino acids. CDR1 and CDR2 (germline): GTSNPN, SVGIG (reference sequence). With 4 bases removed from V and 7 bases from J, the gap between germline ends came to 11 bases. CDR3 region: CAWITGVEQYF. The CDR3 region has the DNA TGTGCCTGGATCACCGGGGTGGAGCAGTACTTC.

The chain combines TRBV6-5 with TRBJ2-1; 11 nucleotides agree with TRBD2. CDR1 MNHEY and CDR2 SVGAGI come from the germline V gene. The CDR3 contains 16 residues. J lost 9 bases, V lost 0 bases, and 7 bases had no gene match. Here the CDR3 reads CASSYSMPSGGSEQFF. In nucleotides, the CDR3 is TGTGCCAGCAGTTACTCGATGCCTAGCGGGGGGAGTGAGCAGTTCTTC.

The chain recombines TRBV12-3 or TRBV12-4 with TRBJ2-5; 9 bases align to TRBD2. This CDR3 has 15 amino acids. The ends lost 3 bases at V and 3 bases at J; junction bases unmatched: 5. The CDR3 coding sequence is TGTGCCAGCAGTTTGTCGTCTAGCGGGGAAGAGACCCAGTACTTC. Translating it yields CASSLSSSGEETQYF.